This record looks at one T cell receptor beta chain sequence and its context. This sample is part of a study of radiotherapy plus CTLA-4 blockade in lung cancer. Whole-study context: Patients showed objective responses in 15% to 20% of cases, and disease control was achieved by 31%.

V gave up 7 bases and J gave up 7 bases, with 13 bases separating them. The CDR3 is 13 residues long. Germline-derived CDR1 and CDR2 are MNHEY and SMNVEV (reference sequence). Sequencing used immunoSEQ multiplex PCR; TCRdb keeps in-frame clones, though not all of them. The sample has over 45,000 clones, roughly 80% seen once. Ipilimumab CTLA-4 blockade and focal radiation were given to patients with chemo-refractory metastatic non-small-cell lung cancer. This clonotype was obtained from a human donor with non-small cell lung cancer who had a complete response to radiotherapy plus ipilimumab. The sample in question was peripheral blood, obtained from a patient treated with radiotherapy plus ipilimumab. The chain links TRBV27 to TRBJ1-4; no firm D call. Here the CDR3 DNA reads TGTGCCAGCACCTCACAGCAGGTTGAAAAACTGTTTTTT. It yields the protein CASTSQQVEKLFF.